This TCR beta chain was observed in a study of response to subunit inactivated influenza vaccine. Study results and caveats: After each seasonal influenza vaccination, few new T cells are recruited, the authors suggested.

MiXCR was run by TCRdb on the RT-PCR reads, yielding one entry per CDR3 protein. This table holds fewer than 200,000 distinct CDR3 sequences, 7.5% to 10% found once. Regarding this clonotype: Its specificity is not known.

Germline CDR1 reads MDHEN; CDR2 reads SYDVKM. Between the trimmed V and J ends, which lost 3 bases and 7 bases, there was a span of 21 bases. CDR3 length: 17 residues. This specimen consisted of non-naive T cells sorted from PBMCs, obtained on the day of vaccination. V usage is TRBV28 and J usage is TRBJ1-4, with D perhaps matching TRBD1 (5 bases). The clonotype comes from a man aged 45 to 65 who received an inactivated influenza vaccine. The CDR3 is CASSFLGFGGGSEKLFF. The DNA for the CDR3 is TGTGCCAGCAGTTTTTTGGGGTTCGGGGGTGGCAGTGAAAAACTGTTTTTT.